The 32 T cell receptor beta chains given below trace back to one sample, sequenced in a study of T cell responses to AZD1222 COVID-19 vaccine. Some clones are missing from TCRdb's copy, which holds only in-frame ones; the method was immunoSEQ multiplex PCR. This sample has about 110,000 clones; around 90% occur once, and the top ten carry 1% to 1.5%. Sequenced here: peripheral blood, sampled on day 0 of AZD1222 vaccination. These receptors were taken from an adult in good health.

This chain links TRBV7-8 with TRBJ1-5, with a weak D call TRBD1 (6 bases). The germline V gene has CDR1 SGHVS and CDR2 FQNEAQ. V lost 6 bases, J lost 3 bases, and 12 bases lay in between. The CDR3 sequence is 14 residues long. CDR3 loop: CASSYQGNNQPQHF. In nucleotides, the CDR3 is TGTGCCAGCAGTTACCAGGGGAACAATCAGCCCCAGCATTTT.

The chain employs TRBV7-9 and TRBJ2-6, with D hard to call. Germline CDR1 reads SEHNR; CDR2 reads FQNEAQ (reference sequence). V was cut by 1 base and J by 1 base, with 14 bases left in between. The CDR3 contains 18 residues. CDR3 sequence: CASSLVELGPSGANVLTF. CDR3 DNA: TGTGCCAGCAGCTTAGTCGAGTTAGGGCCTTCTGGGGCCAACGTCCTGACTTTC.

The chain uses TRBV6-2 or TRBV6-3 and TRBJ2-1; 9 positions match TRBD2. Germline CDR1 reads MNHEY; CDR2 reads SVGEGT. The CDR3 extends over 14 amino acids. After removal of 4 bases from V and 9 bases from J, the junction contained 7 bases not matched to a gene. CDR3 region: CASSSAGTSSEQFF. The DNA of the CDR3 is TGTGCCAGCAGTTCCGCCGGGACTAGCAGTGAGCAGTTCTTC.

The chain recombines TRBV28 with TRBJ1-1; D not resolved. Germline V gene lookup returns CDR1 MDHEN and CDR2 SYDVKM. Deletions cut 6 bases from V and 1 base from J, with 12 bases between. The CDR3 is made up of 14 amino acids. The CDR3 spells CASRIDLRNTEAFF. CDR3 bases: TGTGCCAGCAGAATCGACCTGAGGAACACTGAAGCTTTCTTT.

The table lists this clone with a few counts. In the same sample, other DNA sequences code for this CDR3. DNA for the CDR3: TGTGCCAGCTCACCCGGACAGAACACTGAAGCTTTCTTT. Amino acids: CASSPGQNTEAFF. The chain carries TRBV18 and TRBJ1-1, with D possibly TRBD1 on 5 matching bases. From germline, CDR1 is KGHSH and CDR2 LQKENI. V was clipped by 3 bases and J by 1 base, with 6 bases between them. The CDR3 has 13 amino acids.

The gene calls are TRBV6-5 and TRBJ2-1; perhaps TRBD1 as D (5 bases). Germline assignment: CDR1 MNHEY and CDR2 SVGAGI. The CDR3 is made up of 15 amino acids. V was clipped by 10 bases and J by 4 bases, with 20 bases between them. CDR3 sequence reads: CATAAFLAGYNEQFF. The CDR3 bases are TGTGCCACCGCAGCTTTTCTCGCAGGGTACAATGAGCAGTTCTTC.

The chain joins TRBV19 to TRBJ1-6; weak D call: TRBD1 (5 bases). The CDR3 has 15 residues. CDR1 is LNHDA and CDR2 is SQIVND in the germline V gene (reference sequence). Trimming left V 5 bases short and J 5 bases short, with 13 bases between. The CDR3 is CASSLGTVNNSPLHF. The DNA of the CDR3 is TGTGCCAGTAGTCTGGGGACGGTGAATAATTCACCCCTCCACTTT.

In nucleotides, the CDR3 is TGTGCCAGTAGTGACCCCCCGGGAAACACTGAAGCTTTCTTT. Protein: CASSDPPGNTEAFF. The rearrangement uses TRBV19 and TRBJ1-1, with D hard to call. V was shortened by 5 bases and J by 2 bases, with 12 bases between the two germline ends. CDR1 and CDR2 (germline): LNHDA, SQIVND (reference sequence). The CDR3 is 14 residues long.

The chain combines TRBV19 with TRBJ1-4; D is undetermined. The length of the CDR3 is 15 residues. Trimming left V 1 base short and J 4 bases short, with 10 bases between. Germline V gene sequence: CDR1 LNHDA, CDR2 SQIVND (reference sequence). The CDR3 coding sequence is TGTGCCAGTAGTATAGCTCAAGGTGGTAATGAAAAACTGTTTTTT. Translated: CASSIAQGGNEKLFF.

The chain couples TRBV5-5 to TRBJ2-7; D call uncertain. This CDR3 comprises 12 residues. Germline lookup yields CDR1 SGHKS and CDR2 YYEKEE (reference sequence). Trimming stripped 4 bases from V and 7 bases from J, with 12 bases between. The CDR3 DNA reads as TGTGCCAGCAGCGCGGTCGATGGGGAGCAGTACTTC. The encoded protein is CASSAVDGEQYF.

A single count supports this clone. V gene TRBV7-8 combines with J gene TRBJ1-2, with a possible D match to TRBD1 (6 bases). The CDR3 spans 15 residues. V was trimmed by 4 bases and J by 2 bases, leaving 14 bases between them. Germline-derived CDR1 and CDR2 are SGHVS and FQNEAQ. CDR3 DNA sequence: TGTGCCAGCAGCTCCAGACAGGTGGAAAACTATGGCTACACCTTC. Residues: CASSSRQVENYGYTF.

The V and J genes are TRBV7-9 and TRBJ1-2, with D possibly TRBD1 on 5 matching bases. The germline V gene has CDR1 SEHNR and CDR2 FQNEAQ (reference sequence). Trimming stripped 2 bases from V and 5 bases from J, with 12 bases between. The CDR3 sequence is 14 residues long. The CDR3 reads CASSLSREGYGYTF. Written as DNA, the CDR3 is TGTGCCAGCAGCTTATCTAGGGAGGGGTATGGCTACACCTTC.

The gene calls are TRBV10-2 and TRBJ2-7; the D is unclear. Trimming shortened V by 3 bases and J by 4 bases, and 7 bases separated the two germline ends. Germline lookup yields CDR1 WSHSY and CDR2 SAAADI. The CDR3 totals 12 residues. DNA of the CDR3: TGCGCCAGCAGTGAAGGCGGTTACGAGCAGTACTTC. Its translation: CASSEGGYEQYF.

This chain uses TRBV7-9 with TRBJ1-5; no reliable D call. CDR3 length equals 14 residues. V gave up 5 bases and J gave up 0 bases, with 8 bases separating them. Germline values: CDR1 SEHNR, CDR2 FQNEAQ (reference sequence). This chain's CDR3 is CASSIGGSNQPQHF. In DNA, the CDR3 is TGTGCCAGCAGCATCGGCGGTAGCAATCAGCCCCAGCATTTT.

The V call is TRBV6-5, the J call TRBJ1-6, with D uncertain. Deletions cut 2 bases from V and 8 bases from J, with 7 bases between. In germline, CDR1 is MNHEY, CDR2 SVGAGI. The CDR3 is 13 amino acids. CDR3 amino acids: CASSYGLDSPLHF. The CDR3 DNA reads as TGTGCCAGCAGTTACGGACTTGATTCACCCCTCCACTTT.

As concerns this clone: Other DNA sequences in this sample translate to the same CDR3. The chain combines TRBV9 with TRBJ1-1, with 11 bases lining up with TRBD1. The CDR3 has 15 residues. Germline V gene lookup returns CDR1 SGDLS and CDR2 YYNGEE. V shed 4 bases and J 5 bases; nucleotides not matched to a gene: 7. CDR3 loop: CASSPRTGGRTEAFF. DNA for the CDR3: TGTGCCAGCAGCCCAAGGACAGGGGGCCGGACTGAAGCTTTCTTT. The full variable domain, rest sourced from reference TRBV9 and TRBJ1-1, is DSGVTQTPKHLITATGQRVTLRCSPRSGDLSVYWYQQSLDQGLQFLIQYYNGEERAKGNILERFSAQQFPDLHSELNLSSLELGDSALYFCASSPRTGGRTEAFFGQGTRLTVV.

V usage is TRBV7-9 and J usage is TRBJ1-6, with 9 bases that match TRBD1. This CDR3 contains 17 residues. V was clipped by 6 bases and J by 6 bases; unmatched bases: 12. CDR1 and CDR2 (germline): SEHNR, FQNEAQ (reference sequence). CDR3 sequence (DNA): TGTGCCAGCAGAAAGGAGTCCGGGACAGGGACTAATTCACCCCTCCACTTT. It specifies CASRKESGTGTNSPLHF.

This rearrangement joins TRBV11-2 to TRBJ1-1, with a weak D call TRBD1 (6 bases). The V end was cut by 3 bases, the J end by 1 base, with 6 bases between. The CDR3 is 13 amino acids. Germline loops: CDR1 SGHAT, CDR2 FQNNGV. CDR3 residues: CASSLGQNTEAFF. CDR3 sequence (DNA): TGTGCCAGCAGCTTGGGACAGAACACTGAAGCTTTCTTT.

The chain uses TRBV24-1 and TRBJ2-1, with D tentatively TRBD2 (6 bases). Trimming removed 4 bases at V and 4 bases at J, with 7 bases between. Germline V gene data show CDR1 as KGHDR and CDR2 as SFDVKD. The CDR3 is made up of 13 amino acids. This CDR3 reads CATSDGLYNEQFF. CDR3 in DNA: TGTGCCACCAGTGACGGACTATACAATGAGCAGTTCTTC.

This clone was detected once. V and J are TRBV28 and TRBJ1-1; D is unclear. Germline V gene data show CDR1 as MDHEN and CDR2 as SYDVKM. This CDR3 is 11 amino acids long. Trimming removed 4 bases at V and 3 bases at J, with 3 bases between. This CDR3 is CASSSDTEAFF. DNA for the CDR3: TGTGCCAGCAGTTCAGACACTGAAGCTTTCTTT.

The chain combines TRBV19 with TRBJ1-1; no firm D call. This CDR3 is built from 13 residues. Between the trimmed V and J ends, which lost 1 base and 1 base, there was a span of 4 bases. Germline V gives CDR1 LNHDA, CDR2 SQIVND (reference sequence). The CDR3 sequence is CASSIVSNTEAFF. CDR3 DNA sequence: TGTGCCAGTAGTATAGTCTCGAACACTGAAGCTTTCTTT. Using reference TRBV19 and TRBJ1-1 for the parts outside the CDR3, the full variable domain is DGGITQSPKYLFRKEGQNVTLSCEQNLNHDAMYWYRQDPGQGLRLIYYSQIVNDFQKGDIAEGYSVSREKKESFPLTVTSAQKNPTAFYLCASSIVSNTEAFFGQGTRLTVV.

V and J are TRBV18 and TRBJ1-2; TRBD1 might be the D (5 bases). V was clipped by 3 bases and J by 3 bases, with 14 bases between them. The CDR3 contains 15 residues. Germline V lookup: CDR1 KGHSH, CDR2 LQKENI. The CDR3 nucleotides read TGTGCCAGCTCACCGGTTCCAGGGATTGACTATGGCTACACCTTC. Translation gives CASSPVPGIDYGYTF. The whole variable domain, remainder taken from reference TRBV18 and TRBJ1-2, is NAGVMQNPRHLVRRRGQEARLRCSPMKGHSHVYWYRQLPEEGLKFMVYLQKENIIDESGMPKERFSAEFPKEGPSILRIQQVVRGDSAAYFCASSPVPGIDYGYTFGSGTRLTVV.

The V gene is TRBV15, the J gene TRBJ2-7; 11 bases are shared with TRBD1. There are 16 residues in the CDR3. Germline V gives CDR1 LNHNV, CDR2 YYDKDF (reference sequence). The V gene end was trimmed by 0 bases and the J gene end by 5 bases; junction bases not matched to a gene: 6. CDR3 in amino acids: CATSREKDRGRNEQYF. The CDR3 DNA reads as TGTGCCACCAGCAGAGAGAAGGACAGGGGGCGCAACGAGCAGTACTTC. The full variable domain, with the rest looked up from reference TRBV15 and TRBJ2-7, is DAMVIQNPRYQVTQFGKPVTLSCSQTLNHNVMYWYQQKSSQAPKLLFHYYDKDFNNEADTPDNFQSRRPNTSFCFLDIRSPGLGDTAMYLCATSREKDRGRNEQYFGPGTRLTVT.

The rearrangement links TRBV5-1 to TRBJ2-7, with D possibly being TRBD1 (6 bases). Trimming cost V 2 bases and J 2 bases, with 11 bases left between them. CDR1 SGHRS and CDR2 YFSETQ come from the germline V gene. The CDR3 extends over 14 amino acids. Here the CDR3 DNA reads TGCGCCAGCAGCTTTTACGACAGGACCTACGAGCAGTACTTC. This encodes CASSFYDRTYEQYF.

The chain recombines TRBV20-1 with TRBJ2-7, with a weak D call TRBD1 (6 bases). Germline CDR1 reads DFQATT; CDR2 reads SNEGSKA (reference sequence). The CDR3 sequence is 10 residues long. With 8 bases removed from V and 3 bases from J, the gap between germline ends came to 8 bases. CDR3 nucleotides: TGCAGTTTCAGGGGCTACGAGCAGTACTTC. It is translated as CSFRGYEQYF.

This chain uses TRBV6-5 with TRBJ1-4, with D unresolved. CDR3 length equals 14 residues. The germline gives CDR1 MNHEY, CDR2 SVGAGI. The V and J ends lost 5 bases and 6 bases respectively, with 13 bases between them. The CDR3 region has the DNA TGTGCCAGCAGTATACGACATTCTGATGAAAAACTGTTTTTT. Amino acids: CASSIRHSDEKLFF.

The chain combines TRBV27 with TRBJ1-1; D is possibly TRBD1 (6 bases). Germline values: CDR1 MNHEY, CDR2 SMNVEV (reference sequence). The length of the CDR3 is 13 residues. The V and J ends lost 2 bases and 8 bases respectively, with 12 bases between them. The CDR3 loop reads CASSLRVGTEAFF. As DNA, the CDR3 is TGTGCCAGCAGTTTACGGGTTGGGACAGAAGCTTTCTTT.

V gene TRBV28 combines with J gene TRBJ1-6, with D hard to call. V shed 3 bases and J shed 6 bases, with 6 bases lying between them. CDR1 is MDHEN, CDR2 SYDVKM, per germline. The CDR3 loop spans 13 amino acids. The CDR3 DNA reads as TGTGCCAGCAGTTTGAGAAGTAATTCACCCCTCCACTTT. Translating it yields CASSLRSNSPLHF.

This clone showed up just a few times. The CDR3 DNA sequence: TGCGCCAGCAGCTTGGGAGGACAGGGAGTCGGTGGAAACACCATATATTTT. This sequence encodes CASSLGGQGVGGNTIYF. This chain joins TRBV5-1 and TRBJ1-3; 8 nucleotides match TRBD1. CDR3 size: 17 residues. The germline V gene encodes CDR1 SGHRS and CDR2 YFSETQ. With V trimmed by 0 bases and J by 3 bases, 8 bases remained unmatched.

The chain recombines TRBV19 with TRBJ1-6, with a tentative D call TRBD1 (6 bases). The CDR3 has 14 residues. Germline lookup yields CDR1 LNHDA and CDR2 SQIVND (reference sequence). V was trimmed by 5 bases and J by 10 bases, leaving 15 bases between them. CDR3 sequence (DNA): TGTGCCAGTAGTCCACGAGGGGGTCGGTCACCCCTCCACTTT. Amino acid sequence: CASSPRGGRSPLHF.

This clone was counted a single time. The chain combines TRBV12-3 or TRBV12-4 with TRBJ2-1, with D hard to call. The germline V and J ends were trimmed by 6 bases and 7 bases, with 7 bases remaining between them. The CDR3 contains 11 residues. The CDR3 DNA follows: TGTGCCAGCAGCATTAAAAATGAGCAGTTCTTC. Amino acids: CASSIKNEQFF.

This clone was detected ten times or more. The chain couples TRBV19 to TRBJ2-1; tentatively, D is TRBD2 (6 bases). This CDR3 has 12 amino acids. CDR1 is LNHDA and CDR2 is SQIVND in the germline V gene (reference sequence). The V end lost 6 bases, the J end lost 5 bases, and 8 bases lay between the germline ends. The CDR3 DNA follows: TGTGCCAGTAGCTGGAGGGACAATGAGCAGTTCTTC. It specifies CASSWRDNEQFF.